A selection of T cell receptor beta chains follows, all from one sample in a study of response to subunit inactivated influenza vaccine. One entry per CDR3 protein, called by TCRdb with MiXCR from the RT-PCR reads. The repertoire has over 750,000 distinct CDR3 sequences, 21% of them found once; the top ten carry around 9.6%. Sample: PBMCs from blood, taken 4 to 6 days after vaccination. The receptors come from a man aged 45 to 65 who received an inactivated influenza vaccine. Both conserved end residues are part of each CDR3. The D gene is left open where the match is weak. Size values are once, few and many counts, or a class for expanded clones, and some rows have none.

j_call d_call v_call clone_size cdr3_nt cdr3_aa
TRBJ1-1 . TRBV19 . TGTGCCAGCGGATCAATTGAAGCTTTCTTT CASGSIEAFF
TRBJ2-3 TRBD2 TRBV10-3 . TGTGCCATCAGAGAAACCTTACTAGCGGGAGATTCAGATACGCAGTATTTT CAIRETLLAGDSDTQYF
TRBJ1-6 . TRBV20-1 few TGCAGTGCTAGTGCACAGCTGGGCCCACCCCTCCACTTT CSASAQLGPPLHF
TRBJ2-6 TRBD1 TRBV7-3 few TGTGCCAGCAGCTCTCCCGGGACAGGGTTAAGTGGGGCCAACGTCCTGACTTTC CASSSPGTGLSGANVLTF
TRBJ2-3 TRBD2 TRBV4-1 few TGCGCCAGCAGCTACCGACTAGCGGGGGGTTTAGATACGCAGTATTTT CASSYRLAGGLDTQYF
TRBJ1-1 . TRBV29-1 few TGCAGCGTTTTCCCACAGGGTTCAGAAGCTTTCTTT CSVFPQGSEAFF
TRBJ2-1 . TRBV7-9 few TGTGCCAGCAGCCAAGATGGAAGATTGAATGAGCAGTTCTTC CASSQDGRLNEQFF
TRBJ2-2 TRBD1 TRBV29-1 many TGCAGCGTCGACAGGGGGCTTAACACCGGGGAGCTGTTTTTT CSVDRGLNTGELFF
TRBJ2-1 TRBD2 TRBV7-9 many TGTGCCATTCCTGGGCGGGAGGGCCGGAACAATGAGCAGTTCTTC CAIPGREGRNNEQFF
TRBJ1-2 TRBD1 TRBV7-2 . TGTGCCAGCAGCTTCGGACAGGGTGATGGCTACACCTTC CASSFGQGDGYTF